The sequence of this T cell receptor (beta chain) was determined in a study of blood T cell repertoires in COVID-19. Study overall: Samples representing acute and convalescent COVID-19 were sourced from the United States, Italy and Spain. PBMCs, B-cell-depleted T cells, or T cells were the source of the cDNA or gDNA that made up the material.

The CDR3 extends over 16 amino acids. The V and J ends lost 1 base and 0 bases, in that order; junction bases with no gene match: 1. Looked up from germline, CDR1 is KGHSH and CDR2 is LQKENI. Original analysis: Amplification of reference gene primers provided the estimated nucleated cell counts. Generated by immunoSEQ multiplex PCR, the TCRdb table keeps only in-frame clones and is missing some. V, J and clone size were drawn from that table, and D and trimming were deduced from the DNA. The sample holds 90,000 or so clones, roughly three quarters seen once. The V gene is TRBV18, the J gene TRBJ2-1; 9 nucleotides align to TRBD1. The sequenced material came from peripheral blood. The TCR was taken from a human donor in a cohort sampled during active COVID-19. The CDR3: CASSPLGQGSYNEQFF. The CDR3 DNA reads TGTGCCAGCTCACCACTGGGACAGGGCTCCTACAATGAGCAGTTCTTC.